Following are 23 T cell receptor beta chains from one sample sequenced in a study of molecular identifiers for immune sequencing clone quantification. TCRdb ran MiXCR on the PCR reads and lists one entry per CDR3 protein. The table lists a few hundred thousand distinct CDR3 sequences, about 22% of them singletons. Sequenced sample: naive CD8+ T cells from blood, with Jurkat cell RNA spiked in. Subset reported: FACS-sorted CD8+CD4-CCR7+CD45RA+ naive T cells. The receptor source for this set is a human donor in good health. Some libraries in this study had Jurkat cell RNA spiked in.

There are many counts of this clonotype. The genes are TRBV30 and TRBJ2-3, with D tentatively TRBD1 (5 bases). The CDR3 contains 14 residues. Germline lookup yields CDR1 GTSNPN and CDR2 SVGIG (reference sequence). The V end lost 2 bases, the J end lost 2 bases, and 11 bases lay between the germline ends. DNA for the CDR3: TGTGCCTGGAGTTACAGGTCGAACACAGATACGCAGTATTTT. Protein product: CAWSYRSNTDTQYF.

Note on this clonotype: Its ends do not fully match the called genes, so a read error is possible. The gene calls are TRBV19 and TRBJ1-1; D uncertain. Per the germline V gene, CDR1 is LNHDA and CDR2 is SQIVND (reference sequence). The CDR3 has 13 residues. CDR3 loop: CASSITMNPEAFF. The CDR3 DNA reads as TGTGCCAGTAGTATCACCATGAACCCTGAAGCTTTCTTT. The full variable domain, with the rest looked up from reference TRBV19 and TRBJ1-1, is DGGITQSPKYLFRKEGQNVTLSCEQNLNHDAMYWYRQDPGQGLRLIYYSQIVNDFQKGDIAEGYSVSREKKESFPLTVTSAQKNPTAFYLCASSITMNPEAFFGQGTRLTVV.

This clonotype showed up many times. The V gene is TRBV29-1, the J gene TRBJ2-5, with D unresolved. Germline V CDR1 and CDR2: SQVTM, ANQGSEA. The CDR3 runs 12 residues. V was trimmed by 4 bases and J by 0 bases, leaving 6 bases between them. CDR3 nucleotide sequence: TGCAGCGTTGTAGGTGACCAAGAGACCCAGTACTTC. Protein product: CSVVGDQETQYF. Based on the CDR3 plus reference TRBV29-1 and TRBJ2-5, the full variable domain is SAVISQKPSRDICQRGTSLTIQCQVDSQVTMMFWYRQQPGQSLTLIATANQGSEATYESGFVIDKFPISRPNLTFSTLTVSNMSPEDSSIYLCSVVGDQETQYFGPGTRLLVL.

CDR3 residues: CASSFYGATGEQYF. Here the CDR3 DNA reads TGTGCCAGCTCATTCTACGGGGCTACAGGCGAGCAGTACTTC. The rearrangement joins TRBV5-3 to TRBJ2-7, with D perhaps matching TRBD1 or TRBD2 (5 bases each). TRBV5-3 is treated as an ORF (open reading frame) with a function not yet certain. The CDR3 is made up of 14 amino acids. Trimming took off 8 bases at V and 6 bases at J, with 21 bases between the two ends.

Ten or more counts support this clonotype. This sequence joins TRBV6-5 and TRBJ2-3; the match to TRBD1 covers 7 bases. In germline, CDR1 is MNHEY, CDR2 SVGAGI. V shed 7 bases, J shed 2 bases, and the junction held 12 bases outside the gene matches. This CDR3 has 16 amino acids. CDR3 amino acids: CASKTETGQATDTQYF. The CDR3, as DNA: TGTGCCAGCAAGACCGAAACCGGACAGGCCACAGATACGCAGTATTTT.

The chain uses TRBV7-9 and TRBJ2-1; a weak D match, TRBD1 (6 bases). The CDR3 spans 16 residues. The ends were cut back, 5 bases at V and 4 bases at J, with 18 bases in the middle. Germline V CDR1 and CDR2: SEHNR, FQNEAQ (reference sequence). The CDR3 protein is CASSTGGQGPYNEQFF. The DNA of the CDR3 is TGTGCCAGCAGCACAGGCGGTCAGGGGCCTTACAATGAGCAGTTCTTC.

The sample holds one count of this clonotype. A read error may explain this, as a much larger clone is one base away. The J gene is TRBJ1-1, the V gene TRBV3-1; D not certain. Germline V CDR1 and CDR2: LGHDT, YNNKEL (reference sequence). The CDR3 length is 14 residues. CDR3 coding DNA: TGTGCCAGCGGCCAAGTGGGCGAGAACACTGAAGCTTTCTTT. It yields the protein CASGQVGENTEAFF.

Of note for this clonotype: The germline gene is not matched at one end of the junction; a read error may be the cause. This chain links TRBV9 with TRBJ2-3; D possibly uses TRBD1 or TRBD2 (5 bases each). Germline loops: CDR1 SGDLS, CDR2 YYNGEE. There are 16 residues in the CDR3. DNA for the CDR3: TGTGCCAGCAGCCCCGTGCGAGGGGCTAGCACAGGTACGCAGTATTTT. Translated, it gives CASSPVRGASTGTQYF.

Note on this clonotype: A read error may explain this, as a much larger clone is one base away. CDR3 loop: CASGLGRPSDEQYF. The DNA for the CDR3 is TGTGCCAGCGGCTTGGGGCGGCCGTCGGACGAGCAGTACTTC. The chain is built from TRBV5-6 and TRBJ2-7, with D tentatively TRBD1 (5 bases). CDR1 and CDR2 (germline): SGHDT, YYEEEE. This CDR3 spans 14 amino acids.

The chain recombines TRBV13 with TRBJ2-5; D is unclear. V was shortened by 0 bases and J by 1 base, with 9 bases between the two germline ends. Germline V gene sequence: CDR1 PRHDT, CDR2 FYEKMQ (reference sequence). The CDR3 is made up of 15 amino acids. CDR3 sequence reads: CASSLGGLTQETQYF. In DNA form, the CDR3 reads TGTGCCAGCAGCTTAGGCGGCTTAACCCAAGAGACCCAGTACTTC.

This clonotype was counted between two and nine times. This chain uses TRBV12-3 or TRBV12-4 with TRBJ2-7; D is perhaps TRBD1 or TRBD2 (6 bases each). The CDR3 sequence is 13 residues long. Between the trimmed V and J ends, which lost 4 bases and 5 bases, there was a span of 12 bases. This chain's CDR3 is CASSSNGGHEQYF. The CDR3 coding sequence is TGTGCCAGCAGTTCCAACGGGGGCCACGAGCAGTACTTC.

This clonotype was recorded at least ten times. V is TRBV4-1 and J is TRBJ2-3, with 7 nucleotides matching TRBD2. Germline V gene lookup returns CDR1 MGHRA and CDR2 YSYEKL. The CDR3 runs 14 residues. After removal of 3 bases from V and 1 base from J, the junction contained 1 base not matched to a gene. Here the CDR3 DNA reads TGCGCCAGCAGCCACCTAGCGGGCACAGATACGCAGTATTTT. The encoded protein is CASSHLAGTDTQYF.

This clonotype has ten or more counts. J is TRBJ2-3 and V is TRBV7-9; D not resolved. Trimming took off 6 bases at V and 0 bases at J, with 16 bases between the two ends. The V gene's germline CDR1 is SEHNR and CDR2 FQNEAQ (reference sequence). This CDR3 contains 16 residues. DNA of the CDR3: TGTGCCAGCAGTCGTAGCACTGGCACTAGCACAGATACGCAGTATTTT. This translates into CASSRSTGTSTDTQYF.

The table lists this clonotype with many counts. The chain joins TRBV5-1 to TRBJ2-6, with 10 bases that match TRBD2. Germline V gene lookup returns CDR1 SGHRS and CDR2 YFSETQ. The V gene end was trimmed by 0 bases and the J gene end by 2 bases; junction bases not matched to a gene: 2. There are 17 residues in the CDR3. DNA for the CDR3: TGCGCCAGCAGCTTGGCACTAGCGGGACCTGGGGCCAACGTCCTGACTTTC. Translated, it gives CASSLALAGPGANVLTF.

This clonotype has at least ten counts. The rearrangement links TRBV24-1 to TRBJ2-2; the match to TRBD1 covers 7 bases. After removal of 0 bases from V and 1 base from J, the junction contained 4 bases not matched to a gene. Germline V gene lookup returns CDR1 KGHDR and CDR2 SFDVKD. The CDR3 length is 17 residues. CDR3 loop: CATSDLRTGENTGELFF. CDR3 bases: TGTGCCACCAGTGATTTGAGGACAGGAGAGAACACCGGGGAGCTGTTTTTT.

J is TRBJ2-7 and V is TRBV10-3; D is uncertain. V was trimmed by 4 bases and J by 2 bases, leaving 9 bases between them. CDR3 size: 13 residues. Germline-derived CDR1 and CDR2 are ENHRY and SYGVKD. The CDR3 sequence: CAISGGSTYEQYF. In DNA, the CDR3 is TGTGCCATCAGTGGCGGCAGTACCTACGAGCAGTACTTC.

This clonotype was recorded at least ten times. The chain couples TRBV2 to TRBJ2-7; 7 bases align to TRBD2. Germline V gene lookup returns CDR1 SNHLY and CDR2 FYNNEI. The V and J ends lost 1 base and 4 bases, in that order; junction bases with no gene match: 4. The CDR3 totals 14 residues. CDR3 residues: CASSEGGLLYEQYF. The DNA for the CDR3 is TGTGCCAGCAGTGAAGGGGGACTACTGTACGAGCAGTACTTC.

This clonotype was observed at least ten times. The chain is built from TRBV4-1 and TRBJ2-7; 9 nucleotides line up with TRBD1. Germline V CDR1 and CDR2: MGHRA, YSYEKL. Trimming took 1 base from V and 4 from J; bases not matched to a gene: 8. The CDR3 totals 16 residues. The chain's CDR3 is CASSQGEGTGSYEQYF. DNA of the CDR3: TGCGCCAGCAGCCAAGGGGAAGGGACAGGGTCTTACGAGCAGTACTTC.

This clonotype has at least ten counts. The V call is TRBV4-3, the J call TRBJ2-3; unclear D gene. Trimming stripped 0 bases from V and 0 bases from J, with 13 bases between. CDR3 length equals 17 residues. Germline V gene sequence: CDR1 LGHNA, CDR2 YSLEER. CDR3 loop: CASSQDSAGPSTDTQYF. The CDR3 nucleotides are TGCGCCAGCAGCCAAGACTCGGCAGGACCTAGCACAGATACGCAGTATTTT.

In this sample, this clonotype turned up many times. The chain links TRBV7-9 to TRBJ2-3, with D uncertain. Germline assignment: CDR1 SEHNR and CDR2 FQNEAQ (reference sequence). V lost 5 bases to trimming and J lost 4 bases, with 19 bases between them. This CDR3 has 16 amino acids. This CDR3 reads CASSPPQTIPADTQYF. CDR3 in DNA: TGTGCCAGCAGCCCGCCCCAGACCATCCCCGCAGATACGCAGTATTTT.

The rearrangement links TRBV4-1 to TRBJ2-1; 11 nucleotides align to TRBD2. Per germline, CDR1 MGHRA and CDR2 YSYEKL. With V trimmed by 1 base and J by 9 bases, 8 bases remained unmatched. The CDR3 consists of 16 residues. As DNA, the CDR3 is TGCGCCAGCAGCCAAGTACTAGCGGGAGTACGGGGTGAGCAGTTCTTC. Amino acid sequence: CASSQVLAGVRGEQFF.

The genes are TRBV7-2 and TRBJ2-1, with D unresolved. The CDR3 is made up of 13 amino acids. CDR1 is SGHTA, CDR2 FQGNSA, per germline. V lost 3 bases and J lost 2, with 5 bases in between. CDR3 in amino acids: CASSLPPYNEQFF. The CDR3 DNA reads TGTGCCAGCAGCTTGCCACCCTACAATGAGCAGTTCTTC.

The chain has TRBV28 and TRBJ2-3; D unresolved. Germline CDR1 and CDR2: MDHEN and SYDVKM. CDR3 length: 15 amino acids. Trimming took 7 bases from V and 2 from J, leaving 16 bases between them. In DNA, the CDR3 is TGTGCCAGCACCATGGTGGCAGTAGCCACAGATACGCAGTATTTT. Amino acid sequence: CASTMVAVATDTQYF. The full variable domain, with the rest looked up from reference TRBV28 and TRBJ2-3, is DVKVTQSSRYLVKRTGEKVFLECVQDMDHENMFWYRQDPGLGLRLIYFSYDVKMKEKGDIPEGYSVSREKKERFSLILESASTNQTSMYLCASTMVAVATDTQYFGPGTRLTVL.